These T cell receptor beta chains were read from a single sample in a study of blood T cell repertoires in COVID-19. Data came from immunoSEQ multiplex PCR; TCRdb stores just in-frame clones and leaves some out. The data hold about 120,000 clones, with around 80% observed a single time. Input material: peripheral blood. These receptors were obtained from a woman aged 50 to 60 with acute or convalescent COVID-19. The CDR3 runs from the conserved cysteine through the conserved F or W. D genes are given only for firm matches. Not every row has a clone size; where given, it reads once, few, many or a size class.

cdr3_length j_call clone_size v_call d_call cdr3_nt cdr3_aa
14 TRBJ2-7 . TRBV20-1 . TGCAGTGCTAGTGAGCGGGCGGCAACCTACGAGCAGTACTTC CSASERAATYEQYF
13 TRBJ1-1 . TRBV3-1/TRBV3-2 . TGTGCCAGCAGCCACCTAACGAACACTGAAGCTTTCTTT CASSHLTNTEAFF
15 TRBJ2-6 . TRBV19 . TGTGCCAGTAGTATAAGCGGTTCTGGGGCCAACGTCCTGACTTTC CASSISGSGANVLTF
15 TRBJ2-1 . TRBV5-1 TRBD2 TGCGCCAGCAGCAAGCTAGCGGGAGCGGGGAATGAGCAGTTCTTC CASSKLAGAGNEQFF
14 TRBJ2-7 once TRBV5-1 TRBD2 TGCGCCAGCAGCTTGGCAGCGGGAGTCCCCGAGCAGTACTTC CASSLAAGVPEQYF
16 TRBJ1-5 . TRBV2 TRBD1 TGTGCCAGCAGTGAAGCGCGGACAGGGGGCCGGCAGCCCCAGCATTTT CASSEARTGGRQPQHF
13 TRBJ1-1 . TRBV10-2 . TGCGCCAGCGAGGGGTTACTTACAGGGCAAGCTTTCTTT CASEGLLTGQAFF
13 TRBJ2-1 . TRBV5-4 . TGTGCCAGCAGCCCCTCTGTCCTCGATGAGCAGTTCTTC CASSPSVLDEQFF
15 TRBJ1-4 . TRBV19 . TGTGCCAGTAGTACTCTACAGGGCGGAGACGAAAAACTGTTTTTT CASSTLQGGDEKLFF
17 TRBJ1-2 . TRBV18 . TGTGCCAGCTCACCACCGGCTAGCGGGGGCGTCGGAGATGGCTACACCTTC CASSPPASGGVGDGYTF
13 TRBJ2-2 . TRBV2 . TGTGCCAGCAGGTGGCTAGCGAGCGGGGAGCTGTTTTTT CASRWLASGELFF
16 TRBJ1-1 . TRBV28 TRBD1 TGTGCCAGCAGTTTAAGCCAGGGGGCAGGGAACACTGAAGCTTTCTTT CASSLSQGAGNTEAFF
15 TRBJ2-7 . TRBV6-5 . TGTGCCAGCAGTTACCCAGGACTGGAAACCTACGAGCAGTACTTC CASSYPGLETYEQYF
14 TRBJ1-1 . TRBV2 . TGTGCCAGCAATGAGGGCAGGGGGAACACTGAAGCTTTCTTT CASNEGRGNTEAFF
14 TRBJ1-1 few TRBV5-1 TRBD1 TGCGCCAGCAGCTCTATCGGACAGGACACTGAAGCTTTCTTT CASSSIGQDTEAFF
13 TRBJ2-5 once TRBV7-8 . TGTGCCAGCAGCCCCGGGATTAAGGAGACCCAGTACTTC CASSPGIKETQYF
14 TRBJ1-5 few TRBV6-1 . TGTGCCAGCAGTGAAGCGCGAGCTGATCAGCCCCAGCATTTT CASSEARADQPQHF
16 TRBJ1-5 . TRBV4-1 . TGCGCCAGCAGCCAAAATACGTTGGAGTACAATCAGCCCCAGCATTTT CASSQNTLEYNQPQHF
14 TRBJ1-6 few TRBV3-1/TRBV3-2 TRBD1 TGTGCCAGCAGCAGGCGGGACAGTAATTCACCCCTCCACTTT CASSRRDSNSPLHF
14 TRBJ2-1 . TRBV27 . TGTGCCAGCAAACGAACAGGGGGAGGGAATGAGCAGTTCTTC CASKRTGGGNEQFF
17 TRBJ1-6 . TRBV7-6 TRBD1 TGTGCCAGCAGCTTAGAGGGACAGTTCCAGCGGCATTCACCCCTCCACTTT CASSLEGQFQRHSPLHF
15 TRBJ2-5 . TRBV27 TRBD2 TGTGCCAGCAGTCGGCAGGCGAGCGGGAAAGAGACCCAGTACTTC CASSRQASGKETQYF
15 TRBJ2-5 . TRBV3-1/TRBV3-2 TRBD2 TGTGCCAGCAGCGAATTAGCGGGTCCTAAAGAGACCCAGTACTTC CASSELAGPKETQYF
16 TRBJ1-1 . TRBV27 . TGTGCCAGCAGTTTATTTTCGGTTTCAGGGGAAACTGAAGCTTTCTTT CASSLFSVSGETEAFF
15 TRBJ2-1 . TRBV27 . TGTGCCAGCAGCAGAGGGACTGCCGGCGACAATGAGCAGTTCTTC CASSRGTAGDNEQFF
12 TRBJ1-1 once TRBV5-1 . TGCGCCAGCAGGACAGAAAACACTGAAGCTTTCTTT CASRTENTEAFF
16 TRBJ2-2 . TRBV28 TRBD2 TGTGCCAGCAGTCTCCTGGGCGGCGGGAGTGGCGGGGAGCTGTTTTTT CASSLLGGGSGGELFF
15 TRBJ2-6 once TRBV28 . TGTGCCAGCAGCTCAGGGGATCGTGGGGCCAACGTCCTGACTTTC CASSSGDRGANVLTF
13 TRBJ2-5 . TRBV2 TRBD2 TGTGCCAGCAGTGCGCGGGAGGGAGAGACCCAGTACTTC CASSAREGETQYF
15 TRBJ2-7 once TRBV19 TRBD2 TGCGCCAGTAGTGTAACTAGCGGGGAAACCTACGAGCAGTACTTC CASSVTSGETYEQYF
15 TRBJ2-1 . TRBV5-1 TRBD2 TGCGCCAGCAGTCCGACTAGCGGGACCTACAATGAGCAGTTCTTC CASSPTSGTYNEQFF
12 TRBJ1-2 . TRBV28 . TGTGCCAGCAGACAAGGAGCCTATGGCTACACCTTC CASRQGAYGYTF
14 TRBJ2-7 . TRBV19 . TGTGCCAGTAGTATAGTACAGGGAAGGGGCGAGCAGTACTTC CASSIVQGRGEQYF
13 TRBJ1-2 . TRBV2 . TGTGCCAGCAGTGTGGACAATAACTATGGCTACACCTTC CASSVDNNYGYTF
16 TRBJ2-2 . TRBV9 . TGTGCCAGCAGCGTAGGTCCAGACGGGAGCACCGGGGAGCTGTTTTTT CASSVGPDGSTGELFF
16 TRBJ2-2 . TRBV5-1 . TGCGCCAGCAGCTTGGCCGCGGGTTTCAACACCGGGGAGCTGTTTTTT CASSLAAGFNTGELFF
15 TRBJ2-1 . TRBV5-1 TRBD2 TGCGCCAGCAGCTTAGTAGCGGGGGGCTACAATGAGCAGTTCTTC CASSLVAGGYNEQFF
12 TRBJ2-1 . TRBV6-5 . TGTGCCGCCCGGGGTGGAAACAATGAGCAGTTCTTC CAARGGNNEQFF
21 TRBJ1-6 once TRBV10-3 TRBD1 TGTGCCATCAGTGAGTCGACTCTTAGGGGACAGGGCATCTCCTATAATTCACCCCTCCACTTT CAISESTLRGQGISYNSPLHF
15 TRBJ1-2 few TRBV9 . TGTGCCAGCAGCGTAAGCCCACAGGGTGACTATGGCTACACCTTC CASSVSPQGDYGYTF
17 TRBJ2-1 . TRBV4-1 TRBD2 TGCGCCAGCAGCCCACCCAGACTAGCGGGGGTACACAATGAGCAGTTCTTC CASSPPRLAGVHNEQFF
13 TRBJ1-1 . TRBV18 . TGTGCCAGCTCACCTGGGGCGACCACTGAAGCTTTCTTT CASSPGATTEAFF
14 TRBJ2-7 . TRBV29-1 TRBD1 TGCAGCGTCATCCGGGACAGGGGTTCCGACGAGCAGTACTTC CSVIRDRGSDEQYF
12 TRBJ1-1 . TRBV27 . TGTGCCAGCAGGTCCACAGGGCCTGAAGCTTTCTTT CASRSTGPEAFF
12 TRBJ2-2 . TRBV7-7 . TGTGCTAGCAGCTCCGGAGCCGGGGAGCTGTTTTTT CASSSGAGELFF
13 TRBJ2-5 . TRBV13 . TGTGCCAGCAGCTTTACAGGGTTCGAGACCCAGTACTTC CASSFTGFETQYF